This T cell receptor (beta chain) was retrieved from a study of blood T cell repertoires in COVID-19. About the research overall: Sites in the United States, Italy and Spain provided acute and convalescent COVID-19 samples. Sources were T cells, B-cell-depleted T cells, or PBMCs; the material itself was cDNA or gDNA.

Study processing details: The assay estimated nucleated cells by amplifying reference gene primers. Using immunoSEQ multiplex PCR, the repertoire was profiled, and TCRdb retains in-frame clones only, with some absent. Clonal size and the V and J genes are those of that table, whereas D and trimming came from the DNA. The table lists 350,000 to 450,000 clones, around 87% of them singletons, with 3% in the top ten. J lost 1 base, V lost 5 bases, and 4 bases had no gene match. In germline, CDR1 is SGHTA, CDR2 FQGNSA. The CDR3 is made up of 14 amino acids. The material sequenced was peripheral blood. This chain joins TRBV7-2 and TRBJ1-1; 7 bases are shared with TRBD1. The clonotype was recovered from a human donor in a cohort sampled during active COVID-19. The CDR3 bases are TGTGCCAGCAGCACAGGGGTCAGGAACACTGAAGCTTTCTTT. Translating it yields CASSTGVRNTEAFF. Using reference TRBV7-2 and TRBJ1-1 for the parts outside the CDR3, the full variable domain is GAGVSQSPSNKVTEKGKDVELRCDPISGHTALYWYRQSLGQGLEFLIYFQGNSAPDKSGLPSDRFSAERTGGSVSTLTIQRTQQEDSAVYLCASSTGVRNTEAFFGQGTRLTVV.